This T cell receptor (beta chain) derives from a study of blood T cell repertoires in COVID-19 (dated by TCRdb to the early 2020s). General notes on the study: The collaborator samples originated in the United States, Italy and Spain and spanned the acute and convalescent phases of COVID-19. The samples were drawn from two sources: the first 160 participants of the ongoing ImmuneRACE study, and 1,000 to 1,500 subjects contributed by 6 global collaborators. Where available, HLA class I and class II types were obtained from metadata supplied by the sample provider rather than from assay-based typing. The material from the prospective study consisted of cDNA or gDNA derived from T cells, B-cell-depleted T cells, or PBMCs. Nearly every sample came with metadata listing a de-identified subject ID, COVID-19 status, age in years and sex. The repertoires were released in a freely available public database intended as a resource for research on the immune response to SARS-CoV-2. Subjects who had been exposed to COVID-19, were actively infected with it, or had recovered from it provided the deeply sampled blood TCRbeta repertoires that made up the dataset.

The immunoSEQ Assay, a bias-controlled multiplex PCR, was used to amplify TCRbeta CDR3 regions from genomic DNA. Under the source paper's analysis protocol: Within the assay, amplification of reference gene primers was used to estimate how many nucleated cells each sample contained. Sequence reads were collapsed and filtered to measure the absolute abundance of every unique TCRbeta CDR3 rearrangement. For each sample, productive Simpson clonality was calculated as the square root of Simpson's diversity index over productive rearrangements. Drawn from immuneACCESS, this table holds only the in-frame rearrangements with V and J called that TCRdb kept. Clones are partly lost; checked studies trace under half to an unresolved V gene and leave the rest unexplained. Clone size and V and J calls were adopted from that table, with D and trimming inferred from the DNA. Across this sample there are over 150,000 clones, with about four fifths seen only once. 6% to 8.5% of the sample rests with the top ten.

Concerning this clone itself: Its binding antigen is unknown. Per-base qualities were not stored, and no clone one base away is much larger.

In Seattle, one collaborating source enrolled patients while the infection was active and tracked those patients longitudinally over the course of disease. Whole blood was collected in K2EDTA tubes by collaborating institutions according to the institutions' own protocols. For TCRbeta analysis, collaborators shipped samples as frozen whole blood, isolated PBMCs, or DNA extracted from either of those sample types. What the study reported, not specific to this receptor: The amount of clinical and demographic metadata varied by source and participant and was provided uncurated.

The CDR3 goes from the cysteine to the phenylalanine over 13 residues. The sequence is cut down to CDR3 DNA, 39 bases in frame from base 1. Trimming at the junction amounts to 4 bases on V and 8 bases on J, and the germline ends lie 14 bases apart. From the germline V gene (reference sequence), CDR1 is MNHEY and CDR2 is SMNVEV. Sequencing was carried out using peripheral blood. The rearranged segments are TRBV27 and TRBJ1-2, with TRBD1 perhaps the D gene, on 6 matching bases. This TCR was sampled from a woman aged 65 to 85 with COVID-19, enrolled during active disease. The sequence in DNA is TGTGCCAGCAGTTCATCGGGGGCGCGGGGCTACACCTTC. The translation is CASSSSGARGYTF.